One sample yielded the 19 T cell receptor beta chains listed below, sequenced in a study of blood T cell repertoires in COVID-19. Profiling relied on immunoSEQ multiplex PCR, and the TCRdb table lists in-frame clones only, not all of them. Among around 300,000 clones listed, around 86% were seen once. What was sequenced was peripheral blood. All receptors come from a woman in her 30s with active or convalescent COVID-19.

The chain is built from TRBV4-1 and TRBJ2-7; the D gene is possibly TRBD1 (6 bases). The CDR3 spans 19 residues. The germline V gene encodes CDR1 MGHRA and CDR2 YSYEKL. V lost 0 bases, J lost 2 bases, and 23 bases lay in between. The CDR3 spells CASSQDFGRGGGPTYEQYF. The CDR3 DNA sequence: TGCGCCAGCAGCCAAGACTTCGGTCGGGGTGGGGGCCCCACCTACGAGCAGTACTTC.

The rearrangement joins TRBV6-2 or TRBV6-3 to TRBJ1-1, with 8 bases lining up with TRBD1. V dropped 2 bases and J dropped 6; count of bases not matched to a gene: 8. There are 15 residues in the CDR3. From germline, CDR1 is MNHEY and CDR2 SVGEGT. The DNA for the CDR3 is TGTGCCAGCAGTTACATACCGGACAGGGTCGCTGAAGCTTTCTTT. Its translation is CASSYIPDRVAEAFF.

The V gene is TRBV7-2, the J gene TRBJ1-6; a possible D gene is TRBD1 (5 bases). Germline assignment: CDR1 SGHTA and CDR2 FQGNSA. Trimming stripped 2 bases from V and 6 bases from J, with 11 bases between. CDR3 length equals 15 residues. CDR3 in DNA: TGTGCCAGCAGCTTAAATGCAGGGTCTAATTCACCCCTCCACTTT. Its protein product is CASSLNAGSNSPLHF.

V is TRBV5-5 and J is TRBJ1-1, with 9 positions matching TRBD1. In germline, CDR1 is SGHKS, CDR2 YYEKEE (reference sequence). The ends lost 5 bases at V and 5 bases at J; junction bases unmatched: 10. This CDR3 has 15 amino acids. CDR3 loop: CASSSPDRGVTEAFF. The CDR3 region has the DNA TGTGCCAGCAGTTCCCCCGACAGGGGGGTTACTGAAGCTTTCTTT.

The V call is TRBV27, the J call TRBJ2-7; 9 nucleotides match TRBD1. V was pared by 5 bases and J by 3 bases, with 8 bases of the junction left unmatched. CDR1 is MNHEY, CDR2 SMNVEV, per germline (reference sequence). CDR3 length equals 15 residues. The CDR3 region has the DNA TGTGCCAGCAGTCCGGGACAGGGAAGGGGCTACGAGCAGTACTTC. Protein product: CASSPGQGRGYEQYF.

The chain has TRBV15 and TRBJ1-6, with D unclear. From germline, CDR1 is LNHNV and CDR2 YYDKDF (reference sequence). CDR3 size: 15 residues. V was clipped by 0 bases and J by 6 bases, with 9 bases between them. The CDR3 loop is CATSRDPGSNSPLHF. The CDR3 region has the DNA TGTGCCACCAGCAGAGATCCGGGTTCTAATTCACCCCTCCACTTT.

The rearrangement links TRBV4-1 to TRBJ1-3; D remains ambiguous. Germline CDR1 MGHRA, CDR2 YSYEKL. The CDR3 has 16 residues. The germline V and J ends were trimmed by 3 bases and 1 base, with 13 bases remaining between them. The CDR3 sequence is CASSQTLTRSGNTIYF. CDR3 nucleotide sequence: TGCGCCAGCAGCCAGACCTTGACACGATCTGGAAACACCATATATTTT.

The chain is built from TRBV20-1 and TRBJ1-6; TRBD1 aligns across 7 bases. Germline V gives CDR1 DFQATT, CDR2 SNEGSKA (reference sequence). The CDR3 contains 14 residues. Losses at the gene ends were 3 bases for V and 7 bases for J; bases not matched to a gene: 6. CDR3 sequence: CSASGEGANSPLHF. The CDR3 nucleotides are TGCAGTGCTAGTGGTGAGGGGGCGAATTCACCCCTCCACTTT.

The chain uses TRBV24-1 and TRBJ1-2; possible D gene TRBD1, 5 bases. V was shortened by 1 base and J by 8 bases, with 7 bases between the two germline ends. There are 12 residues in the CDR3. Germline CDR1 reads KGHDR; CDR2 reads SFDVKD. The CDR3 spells CATSDFPGGYTF. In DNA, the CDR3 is TGTGCCACCAGTGATTTCCCAGGGGGCTACACCTTC.

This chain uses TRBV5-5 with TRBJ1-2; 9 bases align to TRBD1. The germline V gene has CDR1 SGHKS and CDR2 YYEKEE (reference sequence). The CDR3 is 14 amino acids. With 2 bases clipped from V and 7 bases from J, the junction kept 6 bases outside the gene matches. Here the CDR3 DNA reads TGTGCCAGCAGCTTACAACAGGGGGCGTTTGGCTACACCTTC. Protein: CASSLQQGAFGYTF.

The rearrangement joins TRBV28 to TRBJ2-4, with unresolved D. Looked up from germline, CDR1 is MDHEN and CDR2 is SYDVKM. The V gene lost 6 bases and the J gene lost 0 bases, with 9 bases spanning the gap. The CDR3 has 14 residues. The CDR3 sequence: CASRDGVAKNIQYF. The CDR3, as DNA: TGTGCCAGCAGAGACGGAGTAGCCAAAAACATTCAGTACTTC.

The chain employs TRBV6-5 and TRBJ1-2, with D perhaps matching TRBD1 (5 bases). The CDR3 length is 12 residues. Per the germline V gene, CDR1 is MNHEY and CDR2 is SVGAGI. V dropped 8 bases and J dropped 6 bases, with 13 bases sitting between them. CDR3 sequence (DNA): TGTGCCAGCCGCCCGGGACTTGATGGCTACACCTTC. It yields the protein CASRPGLDGYTF.

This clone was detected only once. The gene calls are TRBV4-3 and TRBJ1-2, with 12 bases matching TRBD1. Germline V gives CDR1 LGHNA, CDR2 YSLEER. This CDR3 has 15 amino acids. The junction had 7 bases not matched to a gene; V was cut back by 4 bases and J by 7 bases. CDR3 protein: CASSLSGTGGFGYTF. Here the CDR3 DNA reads TGCGCCAGCAGCCTTTCCGGGACAGGGGGCTTTGGCTACACCTTC.

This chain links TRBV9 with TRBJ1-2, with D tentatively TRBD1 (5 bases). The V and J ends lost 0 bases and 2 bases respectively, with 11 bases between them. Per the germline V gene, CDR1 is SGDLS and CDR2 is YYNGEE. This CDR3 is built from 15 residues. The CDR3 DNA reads TGTGCCAGCAGCGTAGATCCGGGACTAAACTATGGCTACACCTTC. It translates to CASSVDPGLNYGYTF.

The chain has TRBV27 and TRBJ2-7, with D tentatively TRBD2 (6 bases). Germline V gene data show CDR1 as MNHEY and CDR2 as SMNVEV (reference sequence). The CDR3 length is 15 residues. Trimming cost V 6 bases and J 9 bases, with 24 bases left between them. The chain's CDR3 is CASRKIGTFGDGQYF. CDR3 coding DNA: TGTGCCAGCAGAAAAATCGGGACTTTCGGCGACGGGCAGTACTTC.

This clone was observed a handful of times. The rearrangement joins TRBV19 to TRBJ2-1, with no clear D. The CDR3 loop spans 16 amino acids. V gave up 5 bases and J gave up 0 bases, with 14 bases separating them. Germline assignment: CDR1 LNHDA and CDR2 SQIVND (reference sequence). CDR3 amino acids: CASSRPLHSSYNEQFF. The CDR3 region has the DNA TGTGCCAGTAGTCGCCCCCTCCACAGCTCCTACAATGAGCAGTTCTTC.

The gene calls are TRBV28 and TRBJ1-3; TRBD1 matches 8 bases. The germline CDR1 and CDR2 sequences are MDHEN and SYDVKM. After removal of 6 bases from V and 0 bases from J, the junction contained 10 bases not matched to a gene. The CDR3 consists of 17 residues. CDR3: CASSPLFTGGSGNTIYF. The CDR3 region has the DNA TGTGCCAGCAGCCCCCTCTTTACAGGGGGCTCTGGAAACACCATATATTTT.

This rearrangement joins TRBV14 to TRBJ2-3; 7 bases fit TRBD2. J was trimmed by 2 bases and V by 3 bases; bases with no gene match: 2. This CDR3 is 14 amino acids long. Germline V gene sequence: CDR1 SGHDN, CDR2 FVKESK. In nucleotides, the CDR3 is TGTGCCAGCAGCCACGCGGGGGTCACAGATACGCAGTATTTT. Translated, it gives CASSHAGVTDTQYF.

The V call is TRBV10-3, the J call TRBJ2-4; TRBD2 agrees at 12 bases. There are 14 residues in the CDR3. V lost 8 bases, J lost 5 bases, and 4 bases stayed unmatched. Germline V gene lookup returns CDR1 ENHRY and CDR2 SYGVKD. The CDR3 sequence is CAIASGGAENIQYF. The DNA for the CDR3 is TGTGCCATCGCTAGCGGGGGGGCCGAAAACATTCAGTACTTC.